This is a list of T cell receptor beta chains from one sample in a study of blood T cell repertoires in COVID-19. Produced via immunoSEQ multiplex PCR; TCRdb's table is partial and in-frame only. Of 50,000 to 75,000 clones listed, over 75% were seen once; the top ten hold about 5.1%. Sequencing was performed on peripheral blood. The receptors were gathered from an elderly man in a cohort sampled during active COVID-19. Each CDR3 is given with its conserved first and last residue. Fields, in order: clone size, J gene, V gene, D gene, CDR3 protein, CDR3 DNA. D genes are given only for firm matches. Clone size is shown for a subset of rows, as once, few, many or a class of expanded clone.

-,TRBJ1-1,TRBV30,-,CAWTRGPTEAFF,TGTGCCTGGACCAGGGGACCCACTGAAGCTTTCTTT
-,TRBJ2-6,TRBV14,-,CASSLRQTSGANVLTF,TGTGCCAGCAGCCTCCGACAGACCTCTGGGGCCAACGTCCTGACTTTC
-,TRBJ2-1,TRBV12-3/TRBV12-4,-,CASSLRVDEQFF,TGTGCCAGCAGTTTACGGGTGGATGAGCAGTTCTTC
-,TRBJ1-2,TRBV12-3/TRBV12-4,TRBD1,CASSTGTAWGYTF,TGTGCCAGCAGCACCGGGACAGCATGGGGCTACACCTTC
-,TRBJ2-1,TRBV7-9,TRBD2,CASSSWTSGRSNEQFF,TGTGCCAGCAGCTCTTGGACTAGCGGGAGGTCCAATGAGCAGTTCTTC
-,TRBJ2-7,TRBV7-9,-,CASSLSGAYEQYF,TGTGCCAGCAGCCTGTCCGGGGCCTACGAGCAGTACTTC
-,TRBJ2-1,TRBV5-4,TRBD1,CASSLDRGLGEQFF,TGTGCCAGCAGCTTGGACAGGGGGCTTGGTGAGCAGTTCTTC
few,TRBJ2-5,TRBV30,-,CAWSSSQETQYF,TGTGCCTGGAGTTCCAGCCAAGAGACCCAGTACTTC
-,TRBJ1-4,TRBV30,TRBD1,CAWSHTQGVREKLFF,TGTGCCTGGAGCCACACACAGGGGGTGAGAGAAAAACTGTTTTTT
-,TRBJ2-3,TRBV4-3,TRBD2,CASSQEASGGTDTQYF,TGCGCCAGCAGCCAAGAGGCCAGCGGGGGCACAGATACGCAGTATTTT
-,TRBJ1-3,TRBV6-5,-,CASSYVRKGVGNTIYF,TGTGCCAGCAGTTACGTCCGGAAAGGGGTTGGAAACACCATATATTTT
-,TRBJ2-7,TRBV29-1,-,CSVQRGYEQYF,TGCAGCGTCCAAAGGGGGTACGAGCAGTACTTC
-,TRBJ2-7,TRBV19,TRBD1,CASSNGDRGFHEQYF,TGTGCCAGTAGTAACGGCGACAGGGGGTTCCACGAGCAGTACTTC